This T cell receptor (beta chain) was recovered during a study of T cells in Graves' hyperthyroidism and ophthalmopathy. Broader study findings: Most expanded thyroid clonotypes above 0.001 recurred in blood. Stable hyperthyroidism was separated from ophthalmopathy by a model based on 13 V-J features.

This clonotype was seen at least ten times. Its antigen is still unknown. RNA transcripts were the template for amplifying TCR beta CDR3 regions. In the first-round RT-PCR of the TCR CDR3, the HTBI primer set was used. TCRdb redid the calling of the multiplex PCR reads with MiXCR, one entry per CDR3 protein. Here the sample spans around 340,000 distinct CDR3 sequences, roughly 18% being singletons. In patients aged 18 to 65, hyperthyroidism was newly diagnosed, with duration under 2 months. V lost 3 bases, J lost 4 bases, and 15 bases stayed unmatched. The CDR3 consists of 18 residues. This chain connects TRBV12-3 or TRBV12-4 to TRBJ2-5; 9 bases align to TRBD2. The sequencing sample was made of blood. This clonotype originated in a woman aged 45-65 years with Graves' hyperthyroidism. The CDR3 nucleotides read TGTGCCAGCAGTTTCTCCCTTATGCGCGGGGGGGCCGTAGAGACCCAGTACTTC. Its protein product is CASSFSLMRGGAVETQYF.